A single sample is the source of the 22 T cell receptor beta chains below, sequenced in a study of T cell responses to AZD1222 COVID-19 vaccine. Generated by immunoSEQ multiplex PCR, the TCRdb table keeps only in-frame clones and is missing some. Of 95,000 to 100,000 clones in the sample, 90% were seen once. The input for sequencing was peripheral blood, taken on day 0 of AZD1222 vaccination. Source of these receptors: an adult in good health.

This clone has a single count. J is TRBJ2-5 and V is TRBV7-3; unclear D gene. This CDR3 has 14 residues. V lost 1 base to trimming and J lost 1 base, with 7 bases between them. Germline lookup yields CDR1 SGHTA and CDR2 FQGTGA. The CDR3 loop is CASSLNAIQETQYF. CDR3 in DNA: TGTGCCAGCAGCTTAAATGCTATCCAAGAGACCCAGTACTTC.

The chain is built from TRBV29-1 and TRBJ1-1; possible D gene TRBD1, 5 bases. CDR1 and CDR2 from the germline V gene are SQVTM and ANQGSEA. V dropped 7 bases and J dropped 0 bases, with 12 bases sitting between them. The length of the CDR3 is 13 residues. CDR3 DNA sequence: TGCAGCGAGACGACAGAGATGAACACTGAAGCTTTCTTT. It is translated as CSETTEMNTEAFF.

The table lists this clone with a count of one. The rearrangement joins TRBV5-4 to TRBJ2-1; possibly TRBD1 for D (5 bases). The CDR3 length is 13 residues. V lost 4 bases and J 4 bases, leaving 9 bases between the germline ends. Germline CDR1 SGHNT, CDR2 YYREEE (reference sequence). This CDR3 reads CASSLDTYNEQFF. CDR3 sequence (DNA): TGTGCCAGCAGCCTGGACACTTACAATGAGCAGTTCTTC.

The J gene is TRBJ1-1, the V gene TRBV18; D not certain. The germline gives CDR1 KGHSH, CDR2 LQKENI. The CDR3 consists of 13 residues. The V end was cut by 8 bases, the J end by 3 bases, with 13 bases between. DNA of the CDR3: TGTGCCAGCACATCTGGGGTGGACACTGAAGCTTTCTTT. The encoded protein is CASTSGVDTEAFF.

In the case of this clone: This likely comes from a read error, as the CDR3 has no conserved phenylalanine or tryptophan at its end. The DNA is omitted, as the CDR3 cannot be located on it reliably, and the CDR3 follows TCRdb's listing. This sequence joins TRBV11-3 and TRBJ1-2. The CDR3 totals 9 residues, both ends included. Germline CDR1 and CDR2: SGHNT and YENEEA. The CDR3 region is CASRPSGAI.

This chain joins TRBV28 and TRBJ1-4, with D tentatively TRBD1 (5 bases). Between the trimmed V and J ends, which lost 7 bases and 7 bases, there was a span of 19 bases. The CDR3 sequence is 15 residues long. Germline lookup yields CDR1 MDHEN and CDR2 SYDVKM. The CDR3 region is CASTTQRGALEKLFF. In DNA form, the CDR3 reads TGTGCCAGCACCACCCAGAGAGGGGCGCTTGAAAAACTGTTTTTT. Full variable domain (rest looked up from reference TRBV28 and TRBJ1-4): DVKVTQSSRYLVKRTGEKVFLECVQDMDHENMFWYRQDPGLGLRLIYFSYDVKMKEKGDIPEGYSVSREKKERFSLILESASTNQTSMYLCASTTQRGALEKLFFGSGTQLSVL.

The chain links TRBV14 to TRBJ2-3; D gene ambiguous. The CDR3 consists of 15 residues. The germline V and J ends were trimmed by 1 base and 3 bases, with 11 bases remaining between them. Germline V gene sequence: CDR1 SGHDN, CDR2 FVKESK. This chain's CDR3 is CASSQARLRTDTQYF. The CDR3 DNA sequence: TGTGCCAGCAGCCAAGCGAGGCTACGAACAGATACGCAGTATTTT.

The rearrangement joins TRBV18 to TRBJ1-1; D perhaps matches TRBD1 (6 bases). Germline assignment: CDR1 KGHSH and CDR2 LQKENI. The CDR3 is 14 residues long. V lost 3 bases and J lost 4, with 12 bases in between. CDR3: CASSPLVGGTEAFF. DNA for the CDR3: TGTGCCAGCTCACCCCTTGTAGGGGGCACTGAAGCTTTCTTT. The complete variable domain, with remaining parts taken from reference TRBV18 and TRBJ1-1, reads NAGVMQNPRHLVRRRGQEARLRCSPMKGHSHVYWYRQLPEEGLKFMVYLQKENIIDESGMPKERFSAEFPKEGPSILRIQQVVRGDSAAYFCASSPLVGGTEAFFGQGTRLTVV.

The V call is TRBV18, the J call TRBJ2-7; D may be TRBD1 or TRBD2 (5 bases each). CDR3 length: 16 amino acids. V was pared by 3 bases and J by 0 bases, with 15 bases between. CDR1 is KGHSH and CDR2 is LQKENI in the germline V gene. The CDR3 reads CASSPRDPRASYEQYF. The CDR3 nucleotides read TGTGCCAGCTCACCGAGGGACCCAAGGGCCTCCTACGAGCAGTACTTC.

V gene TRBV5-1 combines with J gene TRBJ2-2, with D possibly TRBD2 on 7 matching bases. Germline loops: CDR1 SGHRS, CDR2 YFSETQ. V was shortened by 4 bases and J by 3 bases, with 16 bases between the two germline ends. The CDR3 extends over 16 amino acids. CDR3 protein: CASSPLTGRDTGELFF. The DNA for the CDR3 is TGCGCCAGCAGCCCTCTAACAGGGAGGGACACCGGGGAGCTGTTTTTT.

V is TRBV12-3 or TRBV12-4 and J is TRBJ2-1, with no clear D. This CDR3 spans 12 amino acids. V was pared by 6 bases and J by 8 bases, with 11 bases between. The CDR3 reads CASRATEHEQFF. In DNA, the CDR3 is TGTGCCAGCAGAGCGACTGAACATGAGCAGTTCTTC.

This CDR3 reads CAISESKGDRAYEQYF. CDR3 bases: TGTGCCATCAGTGAGTCAAAAGGGGACAGAGCCTACGAGCAGTACTTC. The chain employs TRBV10-3 and TRBJ2-7; 7 nucleotides match TRBD1. This CDR3 region has 16 residues. The junction had 7 bases not matched to a gene; V was cut back by 0 bases and J by 2 bases. The germline gives CDR1 ENHRY, CDR2 SYGVKD.

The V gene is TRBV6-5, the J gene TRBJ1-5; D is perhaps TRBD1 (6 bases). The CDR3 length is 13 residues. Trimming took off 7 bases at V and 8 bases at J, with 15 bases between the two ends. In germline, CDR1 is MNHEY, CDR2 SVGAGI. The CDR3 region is CASTEGGRKPQHF. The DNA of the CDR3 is TGTGCCAGCACCGAGGGGGGGAGAAAGCCCCAGCATTTT.

CDR3 nucleotide sequence: TGCGCCAGCAGCTTGGGTCAGGGGGGCCCCGGGGAGCTGTTTTTT. It is translated as CASSLGQGGPGELFF. The chain is built from TRBV5-1 and TRBJ2-2, with a possible D match to TRBD1 (7 bases). Germline V gene lookup returns CDR1 SGHRS and CDR2 YFSETQ. The CDR3 has 15 residues. The germline V and J ends were trimmed by 0 bases and 6 bases, with 12 bases remaining between them.

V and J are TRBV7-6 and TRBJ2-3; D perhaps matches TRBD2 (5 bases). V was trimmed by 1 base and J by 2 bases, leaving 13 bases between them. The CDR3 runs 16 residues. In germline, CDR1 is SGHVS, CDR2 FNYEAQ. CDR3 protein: CASSLGGAPITDTQYF. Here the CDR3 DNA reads TGTGCCAGCAGCTTAGGGGGAGCCCCAATCACAGATACGCAGTATTTT.

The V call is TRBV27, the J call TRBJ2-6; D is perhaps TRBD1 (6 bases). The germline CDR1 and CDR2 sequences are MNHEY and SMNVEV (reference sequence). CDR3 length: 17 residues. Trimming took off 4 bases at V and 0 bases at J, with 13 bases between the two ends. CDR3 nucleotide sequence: TGTGCCAGCAGTTCCTCGACAGGTCGCTCTGGGGCCAACGTCCTGACTTTC. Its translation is CASSSSTGRSGANVLTF.

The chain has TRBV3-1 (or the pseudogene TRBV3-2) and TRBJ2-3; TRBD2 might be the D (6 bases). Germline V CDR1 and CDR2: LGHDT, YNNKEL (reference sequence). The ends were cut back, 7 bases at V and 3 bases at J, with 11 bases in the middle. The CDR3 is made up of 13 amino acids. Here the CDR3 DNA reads TGTGCCAGCATGGGGGGAGATACAGATACGCAGTATTTT. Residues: CASMGGDTDTQYF.

In DNA, the CDR3 is TGCAGCGCTGGGGGTTACACCGGGGAGCTGTTTTTT. Protein product: CSAGGYTGELFF. The chain carries TRBV29-1 and TRBJ2-2; D tentatively fits TRBD1 or TRBD2 (5 bases each). The germline gives CDR1 SQVTM, CDR2 ANQGSEA. The CDR3 runs to 12 residues. V was clipped by 7 bases and J by 3 bases, with 9 bases between them.

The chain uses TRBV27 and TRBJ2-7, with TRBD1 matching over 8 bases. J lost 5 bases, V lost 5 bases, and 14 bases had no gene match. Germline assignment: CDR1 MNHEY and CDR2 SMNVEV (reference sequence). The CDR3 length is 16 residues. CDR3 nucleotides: TGTGCCAGCAGTCGAATGCCCCCGGGACAGGCCAACGAGCAGTACTTC. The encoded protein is CASSRMPPGQANEQYF.

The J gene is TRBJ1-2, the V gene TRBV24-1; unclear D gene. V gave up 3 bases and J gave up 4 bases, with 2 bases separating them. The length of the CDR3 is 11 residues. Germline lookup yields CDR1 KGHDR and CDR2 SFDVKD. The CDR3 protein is CATSDLYGYTF. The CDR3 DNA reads TGTGCCACCAGTGATCTCTATGGCTACACCTTC.

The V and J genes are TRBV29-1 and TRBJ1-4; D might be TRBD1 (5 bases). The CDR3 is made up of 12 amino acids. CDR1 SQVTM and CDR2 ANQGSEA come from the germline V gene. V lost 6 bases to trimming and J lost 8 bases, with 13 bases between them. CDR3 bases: TGCAGCGTCCGGGACCAGGTGGAAAAACTGTTTTTT. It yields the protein CSVRDQVEKLFF.

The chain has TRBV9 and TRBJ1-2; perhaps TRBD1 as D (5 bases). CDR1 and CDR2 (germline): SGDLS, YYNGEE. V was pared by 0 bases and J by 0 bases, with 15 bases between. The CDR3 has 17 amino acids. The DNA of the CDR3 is TGTGCCAGCAGCGTAGGGGGGACGGCGGTCGCTAACTATGGCTACACCTTC. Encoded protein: CASSVGGTAVANYGYTF.